The present TCR beta chain was sequenced within a study of blood T cell repertoires in COVID-19. Study as a whole: T cells, B-cell-depleted T cells, or PBMCs supplied cDNA or gDNA.

Clones were sequenced by immunoSEQ multiplex PCR, and TCRdb holds only the in-frame ones, with some missing. This table holds roughly 78,000 clones, over 75% found once. The length of the CDR3 is 15 residues. Trimming removed 7 bases from V and 1 base from J, with 19 bases in between. Germline V gene lookup returns CDR1 SQVTM and CDR2 ANQGSEA. The material sequenced was peripheral blood. The clonotype originates from a man aged 45-65 years with acute or convalescent COVID-19. The chain links TRBV29-1 to TRBJ1-1, with D maybe TRBD1 (6 bases). This CDR3 reads CSAPGGLTENTEAFF. DNA for the CDR3: TGCAGCGCCCCCGGGGGGCTGACAGAGAACACTGAAGCTTTCTTT. The whole variable domain, remainder taken from reference TRBV29-1 and TRBJ1-1, is SAVISQKPSRDICQRGTSLTIQCQVDSQVTMMFWYRQQPGQSLTLIATANQGSEATYESGFVIDKFPISRPNLTFSTLTVSNMSPEDSSIYLCSAPGGLTENTEAFFGQGTRLTVV.